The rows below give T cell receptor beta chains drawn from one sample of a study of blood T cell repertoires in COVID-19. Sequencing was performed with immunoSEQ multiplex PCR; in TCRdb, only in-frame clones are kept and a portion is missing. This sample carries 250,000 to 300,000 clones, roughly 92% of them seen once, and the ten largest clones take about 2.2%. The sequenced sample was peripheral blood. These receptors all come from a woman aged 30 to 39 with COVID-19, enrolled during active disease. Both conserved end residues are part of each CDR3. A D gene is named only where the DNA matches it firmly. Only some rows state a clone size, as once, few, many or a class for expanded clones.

DNA: TGCGCCAGCAGCTTGATTAGCGGGGAGCAGTTCTTC
CDR3: CASSLISGEQFF
D: TRBD2
size: NA
J: TRBJ2-1
V: TRBV5-1

DNA: TGTGCCAGCAGCGCCCAATGGACTAGCGGCTACAATGAGCAGTTCTTC
CDR3: CASSAQWTSGYNEQFF
D: TRBD2
size: NA
J: TRBJ2-1
V: TRBV9

DNA: TGTGCCAGCTCACCGGGCGGGACCTACGAGCAGTACTTC
CDR3: CASSPGGTYEQYF
D: NA
size: NA
J: TRBJ2-7
V: TRBV18

DNA: TGTGCCAGTAGGCAGGGGGCTGGGGTGACCGCCACTGAAGCTTTCTTT
CDR3: CASRQGAGVTATEAFF
D: TRBD1
size: NA
J: TRBJ1-1
V: TRBV19

DNA: TGCGCCAGCAGCTTGGACGGTTCCGAGCAGTACTTC
CDR3: CASSLDGSEQYF
D: NA
size: NA
J: TRBJ2-7
V: TRBV5-1

DNA: TGTGCCAGCAGCCATGGGGCCAACACTGAAGCTTTCTTT
CDR3: CASSHGANTEAFF
D: NA
size: NA
J: TRBJ1-1
V: TRBV3-1/TRBV3-2

DNA: TGTGCCAGCAGCTTGAGGGTGGGTAGCGGGGCAGATACGCAGTATTTT
CDR3: CASSLRVGSGADTQYF
D: TRBD2
size: NA
J: TRBJ2-3
V: TRBV5-4

DNA: TGTGCCAGCTGCCGACAGGGGTACTCTGGAAACACCATATATTTT
CDR3: CASCRQGYSGNTIYF
D: TRBD1
size: NA
J: TRBJ1-3
V: TRBV11-2

DNA: TGTGCCAGCAGCTTAACGGGGGGAACCACCGGGGAGCTGTTTTTT
CDR3: CASSLTGGTTGELFF
D: NA
size: NA
J: TRBJ2-2
V: TRBV7-3

DNA: TGTGCCAGTACCCCGGGGGGTTTACAGGGCTACACCTTC
CDR3: CASTPGGLQGYTF
D: NA
size: NA
J: TRBJ1-2
V: TRBV19

DNA: TGTGCCAGCAGCGTAGGTTTCAGGGCTGCCGGAAACACCATATATTTT
CDR3: CASSVGFRAAGNTIYF
D: NA
size: NA
J: TRBJ1-3
V: TRBV9

DNA: TGTGCCAGCAGTTGGACAGGGCAAGAGACTAAGTACTTC
CDR3: CASSWTGQETKYF
D: TRBD1
size: NA
J: TRBJ2-5
V: TRBV2

DNA: TGTGCCAGCTCACCATCGGGGGACACCGGGGAGCTGTTTTTT
CDR3: CASSPSGDTGELFF
D: NA
size: few
J: TRBJ2-2
V: TRBV18

DNA: TGTGCCAGCAGGCACTTGGACAGGATGAACACTGAAGCTTTCTTT
CDR3: CASRHLDRMNTEAFF
D: TRBD1
size: NA
J: TRBJ1-1
V: TRBV2

DNA: TGTGCCAGCAGCAAACCGGGACAGGGGGACACTGAAGCTTTCTTT
CDR3: CASSKPGQGDTEAFF
D: TRBD1
size: NA
J: TRBJ1-1
V: TRBV7-9

DNA: TGCGCCAGCAGCCCTCAGGTGGACAGGTCCTACGAGCAGTACTTC
CDR3: CASSPQVDRSYEQYF
D: TRBD1
size: NA
J: TRBJ2-7
V: TRBV5-1

DNA: TGTGCCAGCAGCCCGCCCGGGACACTGCTCTCTGGAAACACCATATATTTT
CDR3: CASSPPGTLLSGNTIYF
D: NA
size: NA
J: TRBJ1-3
V: TRBV7-9

DNA: TGTGCCAGTAGAAACTCCCGGGACAGGGCTAATCAGCCCCAGCATTTT
CDR3: CASRNSRDRANQPQHF
D: TRBD1
size: once
J: TRBJ1-5
V: TRBV19

DNA: TGTGCCAGCAGTCCGCCTCTTTCCTGGGACCGAAGCGGGCACGAGCAGTACTTC
CDR3: CASSPPLSWDRSGHEQYF
D: NA
size: NA
J: TRBJ2-7
V: TRBV28

DNA: TGCAGTGCAAGTGGACCCCAGGGTAATGAAAAACTGTTTTTT
CDR3: CSASGPQGNEKLFF
D: NA
size: NA
J: TRBJ1-4
V: TRBV20-1

DNA: TGTGCCAGCAGCCAGGTCACAGGAAACACTGAAGCTTTCTTT
CDR3: CASSQVTGNTEAFF
D: NA
size: NA
J: TRBJ1-1
V: TRBV3-1/TRBV3-2

DNA: TGTGCCAGCAGTCTGGACAGGGGTGGTCAGCCCCAGCATTTT
CDR3: CASSLDRGGQPQHF
D: TRBD1
size: NA
J: TRBJ1-5
V: TRBV6-5

DNA: TGTGCCAGCAGCCCTTCAAGGCCAGGGATCCGGCACGAGCAGTACTTC
CDR3: CASSPSRPGIRHEQYF
D: NA
size: NA
J: TRBJ2-7
V: TRBV9

DNA: TGTGCCACCAGTGACGCAGGTGGGACCGGGGAGCTGTTTTTT
CDR3: CATSDAGGTGELFF
D: NA
size: NA
J: TRBJ2-2
V: TRBV24-1

DNA: TGTGCCAGTAGTAGTACAGGGGGCGAGGGTGAAAAACTGTTTTTT
CDR3: CASSSTGGEGEKLFF
D: TRBD1
size: NA
J: TRBJ1-4
V: TRBV19

DNA: TGTGCCAGCAGTTTAGGACATGCCTACGAGCAGTACTTC
CDR3: CASSLGHAYEQYF
D: NA
size: NA
J: TRBJ2-7
V: TRBV27

DNA: TGTGCCAGCAGTTCCTCAGGGGCAGGGGGCGGTTACGAGCAGTACTTC
CDR3: CASSSSGAGGGYEQYF
D: TRBD1
size: NA
J: TRBJ2-7
V: TRBV28

DNA: TGTGCCAGTAGTATAGTTGGCACCACCTACGAGCAGTACTTC
CDR3: CASSIVGTTYEQYF
D: NA
size: once
J: TRBJ2-7
V: TRBV19

DNA: TGTGCCAGCAGTGGGACAGGGTTTCAAGAGACCCAGTACTTC
CDR3: CASSGTGFQETQYF
D: TRBD1
size: NA
J: TRBJ2-5
V: TRBV2

DNA: TGTGCCAGCAGCCGTGGGACAGGGCAACGGTATTCACCCCTCCACTTT
CDR3: CASSRGTGQRYSPLHF
D: TRBD1
size: NA
J: TRBJ1-6
V: TRBV14

DNA: TGTGCCAGCAGCGCCCCAGGGGGCCTCGGGACTGAAGCTTTCTTT
CDR3: CASSAPGGLGTEAFF
D: TRBD1
size: NA
J: TRBJ1-1
V: TRBV9

DNA: TGTGCCAGTATTGCCCGGGGGGCACACACTGAAGCTTTCTTT
CDR3: CASIARGAHTEAFF
D: NA
size: NA
J: TRBJ1-1
V: TRBV19

DNA: TGTGCCAGCAGCCCCGGACTAGCGGAGGGCACAGATACGCAGTATTTT
CDR3: CASSPGLAEGTDTQYF
D: TRBD2
size: NA
J: TRBJ2-3
V: TRBV3-1/TRBV3-2

DNA: TGTGCCAGCAGCCTGACAGGGGAGTCCCATGAGCAGTTCTTC
CDR3: CASSLTGESHEQFF
D: TRBD1
size: few
J: TRBJ2-1
V: TRBV9

DNA: TGTGCCAGCAGCTTGTCCAGGATTTATGGCTACACCTTC
CDR3: CASSLSRIYGYTF
D: NA
size: NA
J: TRBJ1-2
V: TRBV5-6

DNA: TGCAGCGTTGGGGACATTGGAGCTTTCTTT
CDR3: CSVGDIGAFF
D: NA
size: NA
J: TRBJ1-1
V: TRBV29-1

DNA: TGTGCCAGCAGGCCATCGGGAGCGGCCGGGGAGCTGTTTTTT
CDR3: CASRPSGAAGELFF
D: NA
size: NA
J: TRBJ2-2
V: TRBV27

DNA: TGTGCCAGCAGTTTGGAAGGACAGGGAATGTTCTATGAGCAGTTCTTC
CDR3: CASSLEGQGMFYEQFF
D: TRBD1
size: NA
J: TRBJ2-1
V: TRBV28

DNA: TGCAGTGCTAGTCCCTCCGGGGGCACAGATACGCAGTATTTT
CDR3: CSASPSGGTDTQYF
D: NA
size: NA
J: TRBJ2-3
V: TRBV20-1

DNA: TGCGCCAGCAGAGACCACAGGGGAACTGAAGCTTTCTTT
CDR3: CASRDHRGTEAFF
D: TRBD1
size: once
J: TRBJ1-1
V: TRBV10-1

DNA: TGCGCCAGCAATTTTGAGGGGGCATCCCTTATGGCCCAGCATTTT
CDR3: CASNFEGASLMAQHF
D: TRBD1
size: once
J: TRBJ1-5
V: TRBV10-1

DNA: TGTGCCAGCACCTCCGTTTTATTCTTT
CDR3: CASTSVLFF
D: NA
size: NA
J: TRBJ1-1
V: TRBV7-9

DNA: TGTGCCAGCAGCCGCAACCGGGACAGGGCCACCTACGAGCAGTACTTC
CDR3: CASSRNRDRATYEQYF
D: TRBD1
size: NA
J: TRBJ2-7
V: TRBV7-8

DNA: TGTGCCAGCAGCTCCTCCCGAGGGTTAGTATTGAATGAGCAGTTCTTC
CDR3: CASSSSRGLVLNEQFF
D: NA
size: NA
J: TRBJ2-1
V: TRBV7-9

DNA: TGTGCCTGGGGTGCGGGACCCCAAGTTGAGTACTTC
CDR3: CAWGAGPQVEYF
D: NA
size: NA
J: TRBJ2-5
V: TRBV30

DNA: TGTGCCAGCAGACATGCCTTTGGCTACACCTTC
CDR3: CASRHAFGYTF
D: NA
size: NA
J: TRBJ1-2
V: TRBV27

DNA: TGTGCCGGCAGCCCGGGGGGACTCCGAGGAACAGATACGCAGTATTTT
CDR3: CAGSPGGLRGTDTQYF
D: TRBD2
size: NA
J: TRBJ2-3
V: TRBV5-4

DNA: TGTGCCAGCAGCGAAACGGACAGGCCCTACAATGAGCAGTTCTTC
CDR3: CASSETDRPYNEQFF
D: TRBD1
size: NA
J: TRBJ2-1
V: TRBV5-6

DNA: TGTGCCAGCAGCGAGACTGACTATGGCTACACCTTC
CDR3: CASSETDYGYTF
D: NA
size: once
J: TRBJ1-2
V: TRBV2

DNA: TGTGCCAGTCGTAGGGGTAATGAAAAACTGTTTTTT
CDR3: CASRRGNEKLFF
D: NA
size: NA
J: TRBJ1-4
V: TRBV6-5

DNA: TGTGCCAGTAGTACTTCCCGGGGGGCAAACACTGAAGCTTTCTTT
CDR3: CASSTSRGANTEAFF
D: NA
size: once
J: TRBJ1-1
V: TRBV19

DNA: TGTGCCAGCAGCCTCCCGGGACAGGGAGATGAAAAACTGTTTTTT
CDR3: CASSLPGQGDEKLFF
D: TRBD1
size: NA
J: TRBJ1-4
V: TRBV11-2